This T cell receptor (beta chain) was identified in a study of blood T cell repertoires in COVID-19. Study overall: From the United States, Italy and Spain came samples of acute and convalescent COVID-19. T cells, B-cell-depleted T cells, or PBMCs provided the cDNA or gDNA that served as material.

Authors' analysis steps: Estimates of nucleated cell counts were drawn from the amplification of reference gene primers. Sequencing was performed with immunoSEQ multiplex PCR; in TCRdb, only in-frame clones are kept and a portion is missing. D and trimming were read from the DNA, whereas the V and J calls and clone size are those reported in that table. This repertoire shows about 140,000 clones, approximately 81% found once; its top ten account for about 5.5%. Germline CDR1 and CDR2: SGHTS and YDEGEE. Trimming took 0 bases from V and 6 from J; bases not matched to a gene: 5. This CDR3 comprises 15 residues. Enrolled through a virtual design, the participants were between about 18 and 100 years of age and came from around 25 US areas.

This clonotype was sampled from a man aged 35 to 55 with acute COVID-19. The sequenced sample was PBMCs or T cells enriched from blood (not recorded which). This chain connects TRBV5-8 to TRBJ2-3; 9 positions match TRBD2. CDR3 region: CASSLARLAGDTQYF. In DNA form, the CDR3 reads TGTGCCAGCAGCTTGGCCCGCCTAGCGGGGGATACGCAGTATTTT.